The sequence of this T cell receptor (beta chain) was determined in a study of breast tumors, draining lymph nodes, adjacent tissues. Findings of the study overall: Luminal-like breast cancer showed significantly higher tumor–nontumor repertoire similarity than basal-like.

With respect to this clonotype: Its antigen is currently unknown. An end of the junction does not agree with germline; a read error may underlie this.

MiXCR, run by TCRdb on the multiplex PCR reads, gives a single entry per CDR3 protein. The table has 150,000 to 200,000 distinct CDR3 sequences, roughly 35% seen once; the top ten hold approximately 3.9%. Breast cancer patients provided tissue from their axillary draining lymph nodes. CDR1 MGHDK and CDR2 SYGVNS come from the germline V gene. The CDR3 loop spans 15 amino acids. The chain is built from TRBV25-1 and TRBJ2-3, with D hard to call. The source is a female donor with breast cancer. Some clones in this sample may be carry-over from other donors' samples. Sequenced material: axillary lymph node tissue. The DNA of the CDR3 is TGTGCCAGCAGTGAGGCCGCCGGAGCAATGGATACGCGGTATTTT. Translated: CASSEAAGAMDTRYF. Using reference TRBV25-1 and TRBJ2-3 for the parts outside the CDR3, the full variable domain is EADIYQTPRYLVIGTGKKITLECSQTMGHDKMYWYQQDPGMELHLIHYSYGVNSTEKGDLSSESTVSRIRTEHFPLTLESARPSHTSQYLCASSEAAGAMDTRYFGPGTRLTVL.